The 31 T cell receptor beta chains in this list originate from one sample, sequenced in a study of sequential checkpoint blockade in melanoma. Using immunoSEQ multiplex PCR, the repertoire was profiled, and TCRdb retains in-frame clones only, with some absent. This sample has around 9,700 clones, with around 60% found just once. Sample treatment: randomized to nivolumab then ipilimumab (arm A) or the reverse (arm B). The sequencing here drew on CD8+ T cells sorted from blood (inferred from file names), taken from a patient given nivolumab and ipilimumab in sequence. These receptors were obtained from a human donor with melanoma.

V usage is TRBV13 and J usage is TRBJ2-4; D might be TRBD1 (7 bases). With 2 bases removed from V and 4 bases from J, the gap between germline ends came to 21 bases. CDR1 is PRHDT and CDR2 is FYEKMQ in the germline V gene (reference sequence). CDR3 size: 18 residues. CDR3 loop: CASSLNRGVLGGKNIQYF. The CDR3 bases are TGTGCCAGCAGCTTAAACAGGGGCGTTTTAGGAGGGAAAAACATTCAGTACTTC. Supplemented by reference TRBV13 and TRBJ2-4, the full variable domain reads AAGVIQSPRHLIKEKRETATLKCYPIPRHDTVYWYQQGPGQDPQFLISFYEKMQSDKGSIPDRFSAQQFSDYHSELNMSSLELGDSALYFCASSLNRGVLGGKNIQYFGAGTRLSVL.

The chain has TRBV27 and TRBJ2-2; the match to TRBD2 covers 7 bases. The CDR3 has 17 amino acids. Germline-derived CDR1 and CDR2 are MNHEY and SMNVEV (reference sequence). The junction had 9 bases not matched to a gene; V was cut back by 5 bases and J by 0 bases. CDR3 protein: CASSRTSATPNTGELFF. The CDR3 DNA is TGTGCCAGCAGTCGTACTAGCGCAACCCCGAACACCGGGGAGCTGTTTTTT.

This chain joins TRBV9 and TRBJ2-5; 8 nucleotides agree with TRBD2. V dropped 6 bases and J dropped 1; count of bases not matched to a gene: 5. Germline V gene sequence: CDR1 SGDLS, CDR2 YYNGEE. The CDR3 loop spans 14 amino acids. The CDR3 coding sequence is TGTGCCAGCACCTCCGGGGGGGGCCAAGAGACCCAGTACTTC. Protein product: CASTSGGGQETQYF.

Comments on this clone: One junction end disagrees with the germline gene, perhaps due to a read error. V and J are TRBV7-6 and TRBJ1-5, with D uncertain. Germline assignment: CDR1 SGHVS and CDR2 FNYEAQ. This CDR3 region has 13 residues. This CDR3 reads CASSLGGYQPQHF. CDR3 in DNA: TGTGCCAGCAGTTTAGGCGGTTATCAGCCCCAGCATTTT.

In this sample, this clone turned up a few times. The rearrangement joins TRBV2 to TRBJ1-1, with D perhaps matching TRBD1 (5 bases). Germline V gives CDR1 SNHLY, CDR2 FYNNEI. With 4 bases removed from V and 5 bases from J, the gap between germline ends came to 11 bases. CDR3 length: 13 residues. The CDR3 is CASSGWGWTEAFF. The CDR3 DNA follows: TGTGCCAGCAGTGGATGGGGCTGGACTGAAGCTTTCTTT.

The rearrangement links TRBV28 to TRBJ1-4; D remains ambiguous. Germline lookup yields CDR1 MDHEN and CDR2 SYDVKM. CDR3 length: 16 residues. Trimming took 6 bases from V and 8 from J, leaving 22 bases between them. CDR3 nucleotides: TGTGCCAGCAGCTCTATGGTCGGCGGGGTGGGAGAAAAACTGTTTTTT. Encoded protein: CASSSMVGGVGEKLFF.

The rearrangement uses TRBV7-8 and TRBJ1-2; the D is unclear. The V and J ends lost 5 bases and 4 bases respectively, with 23 bases between them. CDR1 is SGHVS, CDR2 FQNEAQ, per germline. This CDR3 comprises 17 residues. CDR3 sequence: CASSREWFTRKIYGYTF. The CDR3 region has the DNA TGTGCCAGCAGCCGGGAATGGTTTACCCGAAAGATCTATGGCTACACCTTC.

This clone was observed a handful of times. This chain links TRBV4-3 with TRBJ2-1, with D uncertain. V shed 0 bases and J shed 4 bases, with 10 bases lying between them. Germline V CDR1 and CDR2: LGHNA, YSLEER. The CDR3 is 15 residues long. The CDR3 DNA follows: TGCGCCAGCAGCCAAGATAACGACAAGTACAATGAGCAGTTCTTC. As protein: CASSQDNDKYNEQFF.

This clone occurred a few times. V is TRBV30 and J is TRBJ1-1; D remains unclear. CDR3 length: 13 amino acids. From germline, CDR1 is GTSNPN and CDR2 SVGIG (reference sequence). Trimming took off 0 bases at V and 4 bases at J, with 9 bases between the two ends. For the CDR3, the DNA is TGTGCCTGGAGTGTACTAGGGCCCACTGAAGCTTTCTTT. Translating gives CAWSVLGPTEAFF.

The V call is TRBV5-1, the J call TRBJ2-7; D is possibly TRBD2 (6 bases). CDR3 length equals 15 residues. Germline V CDR1 and CDR2: SGHRS, YFSETQ. Trimming cost V 0 bases and J 7 bases, with 17 bases left between them. The CDR3 DNA reads TGCGCCAGCAGCTTGGGGGTAGCGGTATGGGAGGAGCAGTACTTC. Translating gives CASSLGVAVWEEQYF.

The chain couples TRBV27 to TRBJ1-5, with 7 bases lining up with TRBD1. The CDR3 is made up of 18 amino acids. V shed 3 bases, J shed 10 bases, and the junction held 21 bases outside the gene matches. CDR1 and CDR2 from the germline V gene are MNHEY and SMNVEV (reference sequence). CDR3 loop: CASSFFPQGVPLRSPQHF. The CDR3 DNA follows: TGTGCCAGCAGTTTTTTCCCGCAGGGGGTTCCCCTTAGATCTCCCCAGCATTTT.

The CDR3 loop reads CASSFGTSWIMNTEAFF. Written as DNA, the CDR3 is TGTGCCAGCAGTTTTGGGACTTCTTGGATCATGAACACTGAAGCTTTCTTT. The V and J genes are TRBV28 and TRBJ1-1; D is possibly TRBD1 (5 bases). Germline V gene sequence: CDR1 MDHEN, CDR2 SYDVKM. Trimming left V 3 bases short and J 0 bases short, with 17 bases between. The CDR3 extends over 17 amino acids. Combining the CDR3 with reference TRBV28 and TRBJ1-1 gives the whole variable domain DVKVTQSSRYLVKRTGEKVFLECVQDMDHENMFWYRQDPGLGLRLIYFSYDVKMKEKGDIPEGYSVSREKKERFSLILESASTNQTSMYLCASSFGTSWIMNTEAFFGQGTRLTVV.

This clone is a singleton in its sample. V and J are TRBV30 and TRBJ1-3; D gene ambiguous. Germline V gene data show CDR1 as GTSNPN and CDR2 as SVGIG (reference sequence). CDR3 length: 13 amino acids. Trimming took 1 base from V and 2 from J, leaving 6 bases between them. This CDR3 is CAWSGGTGNTIYF. The CDR3 nucleotides are TGTGCCTGGAGTGGAGGTACTGGAAACACCATATATTTT.

The chain combines TRBV27 with TRBJ2-1; 9 bases are shared with TRBD2. CDR3 length: 15 residues. Germline-derived CDR1 and CDR2 are MNHEY and SMNVEV (reference sequence). V lost 3 bases and J lost 6; bases outside the gene matches: 6. CDR3 in amino acids: CASSLRLAGPNEQFF. The CDR3 DNA is TGTGCCAGCAGTTTGCGTCTAGCGGGGCCCAATGAGCAGTTCTTC.

This clone has more than one count but fewer than ten. This rearrangement joins TRBV28 to TRBJ2-6, with 9 nucleotides matching TRBD1. With V trimmed by 5 bases and J by 2 bases, 19 bases remained unmatched. The CDR3 spans 21 residues. CDR1 and CDR2 from the germline V gene are MDHEN and SYDVKM. The CDR3 spells CASSPLMGTGLEAPGANVLTF. As DNA, the CDR3 is TGTGCCAGCAGTCCATTAATGGGGACAGGGTTGGAGGCCCCTGGGGCCAACGTCCTGACTTTC. The variable domain in full, completed from reference TRBV28 and TRBJ2-6, reads DVKVTQSSRYLVKRTGEKVFLECVQDMDHENMFWYRQDPGLGLRLIYFSYDVKMKEKGDIPEGYSVSREKKERFSLILESASTNQTSMYLCASSPLMGTGLEAPGANVLTFGAGSRLTVL.

This clone qualifies as medium-sized (0.01 to 0.1%). At the DNA level, this CDR3 is encoded by other sequences in the same sample as well. The chain employs TRBV7-9 and TRBJ2-7, with 8 bases matching TRBD1. The CDR3 covers 14 residues. Germline assignment: CDR1 SEHNR and CDR2 FQNEAQ (reference sequence). V lost 5 bases to trimming and J lost 4 bases; unmatched junction nucleotides: 7. The CDR3 reads CASSHRDRNYEQYF. CDR3 nucleotide sequence: TGTGCCAGCAGCCACCGGGACAGGAATTACGAGCAGTACTTC.

The chain employs TRBV9 and TRBJ2-7; 8 nucleotides agree with TRBD2. V gave up 2 bases and J gave up 1 base; unmatched junction bases: 5. Looked up from germline, CDR1 is SGDLS and CDR2 is YYNGEE. The CDR3 consists of 15 residues. The CDR3 coding sequence is TGTGCCAGCAGCGTGGGACTAGATAGGTCCTACGAGCAGTACTTC. Its translation: CASSVGLDRSYEQYF.

This chain links TRBV19 with TRBJ1-5, with TRBD1 identical over 12 bases. CDR1 LNHDA and CDR2 SQIVND come from the germline V gene (reference sequence). The CDR3 sequence is 15 residues long. The junction had 7 bases not matched to a gene; V was cut back by 7 bases and J by 6 bases. DNA of the CDR3: TGTGCCAGTACCTGGGGACAGGGGGCATTTCAGCCCCAGCATTTT. Its protein product is CASTWGQGAFQPQHF. Full variable domain (rest looked up from reference TRBV19 and TRBJ1-5): DGGITQSPKYLFRKEGQNVTLSCEQNLNHDAMYWYRQDPGQGLRLIYYSQIVNDFQKGDIAEGYSVSREKKESFPLTVTSAQKNPTAFYLCASTWGQGAFQPQHFGDGTRLSIL.

This chain links TRBV27 with TRBJ2-2, with 8 bases identical to TRBD2. Germline CDR1 and CDR2: MNHEY and SMNVEV (reference sequence). The J segment lost 6 bases and the V segment lost 2 bases, leaving 5 bases of the junction unmatched. The CDR3 extends over 15 amino acids. The DNA of the CDR3 is TGTGCCAGCAGTTTAATCCCGGGACTAGCCGGGGAGCTGTTTTTT. Its protein product is CASSLIPGLAGELFF.

The chain links TRBV4-1 to TRBJ2-7; D possibly corresponds to TRBD1 (6 bases). Germline CDR1 and CDR2: MGHRA and YSYEKL. Trimming cost V 1 base and J 2 bases, with 9 bases left between them. The CDR3 covers 14 residues. The CDR3 region is CASSQAQGAYEQYF. The CDR3 DNA follows: TGCGCCAGCAGCCAAGCACAGGGAGCCTACGAGCAGTACTTC.

This chain connects TRBV9 to TRBJ1-2; TRBD1 might be the D (6 bases). There are 15 residues in the CDR3. Germline CDR1 is SGDLS and CDR2 is YYNGEE. The ends were cut back, 8 bases at V and 1 base at J, with 18 bases in the middle. The CDR3 DNA reads as TGTGCCAGTCAACCTGACAGGTTTTTTAACTATGGCTACACCTTC. Its translation: CASQPDRFFNYGYTF.

There are a few counts of this clone. J is TRBJ1-2 and V is TRBV7-9, with 8 positions matching TRBD1. Germline CDR1 is SEHNR and CDR2 is FQNEAQ (reference sequence). V dropped 4 bases and J dropped 4; count of bases not matched to a gene: 2. The CDR3 runs to 13 residues. The CDR3 is CASSWTGPYGYTF. CDR3 coding DNA: TGTGCCAGCAGCTGGACAGGGCCCTATGGCTACACCTTC.

This clone was detected only a few times. The chain recombines TRBV21-1 with TRBJ2-7; the table gives TRBD2 as D, unverified against the DNA. TRBV21-1 is labeled a pseudogene. The CDR3 is 16 amino acids. CDR3 DNA: TGTGCCAGCAGCGATCCCCTCCGTAGCGGGAGTTACGAGCAGTACTTC. Translation: CASSDPLRSGSYEQYF.

The rearrangement links TRBV6-1 to TRBJ2-7, with D perhaps matching TRBD1 (6 bases). Germline V lookup: CDR1 MNHNS, CDR2 SASEGT. The germline V and J ends were trimmed by 7 bases and 1 base, with 8 bases remaining between them. The CDR3 has 12 residues. CDR3 region: CASIGQSYEQYF. The CDR3 coding sequence is TGTGCCAGCATCGGACAGTCCTACGAGCAGTACTTC.

This chain connects TRBV19 to TRBJ2-7, with 8 bases lining up with TRBD1. The CDR3 has 16 amino acids. Looked up from germline, CDR1 is LNHDA and CDR2 is SQIVND (reference sequence). With V trimmed by 0 bases and J by 2 bases, 6 bases remained unmatched. In nucleotides, the CDR3 is TGTGCCAGTAGTATAGATCGGGACAGGATTCCCTACGAGCAGTACTTC. As protein: CASSIDRDRIPYEQYF.

This clone has more than one count but fewer than ten. The V gene is TRBV28, the J gene TRBJ2-5, with a weak D call TRBD1 (6 bases). CDR1 is MDHEN and CDR2 is SYDVKM in the germline V gene. V lost 2 bases to trimming and J lost 4 bases, with 14 bases between them. CDR3 length: 15 amino acids. In nucleotides, the CDR3 is TGTGCCAGCAGTTTACTCGACGTGGGGGCAGAGACCCAGTACTTC. Protein: CASSLLDVGAETQYF.

V gene TRBV7-2 combines with J gene TRBJ1-1; no clear D. This CDR3 comprises 14 residues. Germline V lookup: CDR1 SGHTA, CDR2 FQGNSA. V lost 5 bases to trimming and J lost 1 base, with 11 bases between them. CDR3 nucleotides: TGTGCCAGCAGCCCCTTGGCAGGGAACACTGAAGCTTTCTTT. This gives the protein CASSPLAGNTEAFF. The full variable domain, in which reference TRBV7-2 and TRBJ1-1 provide the parts outside the CDR3, is GAGVSQSPSNKVTEKGKDVELRCDPISGHTALYWYRQSLGQGLEFLIYFQGNSAPDKSGLPSDRFSAERTGGSVSTLTIQRTQQEDSAVYLCASSPLAGNTEAFFGQGTRLTVV.

Written as DNA, the CDR3 is TGTGCCAGCAGCCAGTATTCAGGGCCCCCTGGGAATGAGCAGTTCTTC. This codes for CASSQYSGPPGNEQFF. This rearrangement joins TRBV14 to TRBJ2-1; weak D call: TRBD1 (5 bases). The CDR3 is 16 amino acids. Trimming took 3 bases from V and 7 from J, leaving 19 bases between them. CDR1 is SGHDN, CDR2 FVKESK, per germline.

This chain uses TRBV28 with TRBJ2-1; 11 bases agree with TRBD2. There are 17 residues in the CDR3. Germline trimming cut 6 bases from V and 5 bases from J; bases unmatched to any gene: 12. Germline V gives CDR1 MDHEN, CDR2 SYDVKM. CDR3 sequence (DNA): TGTGCCAGCAGCCCACTAGCGGGAGTCCCCAGAGACAATGAGCAGTTCTTC. This encodes CASSPLAGVPRDNEQFF. Together with reference TRBV28 and TRBJ2-1, the CDR3 gives the full variable domain: DVKVTQSSRYLVKRTGEKVFLECVQDMDHENMFWYRQDPGLGLRLIYFSYDVKMKEKGDIPEGYSVSREKKERFSLILESASTNQTSMYLCASSPLAGVPRDNEQFFGPGTRLTVL.

The V gene is TRBV14, the J gene TRBJ2-7; D might be TRBD2 (5 bases). Germline V gene data show CDR1 as SGHDN and CDR2 as FVKESK. The CDR3 runs 15 residues. Trimming stripped 4 bases from V and 4 bases from J, with 17 bases between. The CDR3 reads CASSPMRDRGYEQYF. CDR3 DNA sequence: TGTGCCAGCAGCCCAATGAGGGATCGGGGTTACGAGCAGTACTTC.

V usage is TRBV2 and J usage is TRBJ2-7; possibly TRBD2 for D (6 bases). Germline CDR1 SNHLY, CDR2 FYNNEI. V dropped 0 bases and J dropped 3 bases, with 12 bases sitting between them. CDR3 size: 15 residues. The CDR3 loop reads CASSEAHTSSYEQYF. DNA for the CDR3: TGTGCCAGCAGTGAAGCTCATACTAGCAGCTACGAGCAGTACTTC.